The rows below give T cell receptor beta chains drawn from one sample of a study of CD8+CD57+ T cells in acquired aplastic anemia. In TCRdb, the reads were re-called with MiXCR into one record per CDR3 protein. The sample yields roughly 200,000 distinct CDR3 sequences, 63% seen once. Sequencing was performed on sorted CD4+, CD8+, or CD8+CD57+ T cells (not recorded which) from PBMCs. These receptors were obtained from a human donor with aplastic anemia. Both conserved end residues are part of each CDR3. The order of the fields is D gene, clone size, V gene, J gene, CDR3 DNA, CDR3 protein. The D gene is left open where the match is weak. Clone size is given for some rows only: seen once, a few or many times, or a class if the clone is expanded.

d_gene: TRBD1
abundance: once
v_gene: TRBV10-3
j_gene: TRBJ1-2
CDR3nt: TGTGCCATCAGTGCACAACGGGACAGAATAACGGGGGGCTACACCTTC
CDR3aa: CAISAQRDRITGGYTF

d_gene: .
abundance: many
v_gene: TRBV7-2
j_gene: TRBJ2-7
CDR3nt: TGTGCCAGCACTCGAGGGGGGGTCTACGAGCAGTACTTC
CDR3aa: CASTRGGVYEQYF

d_gene: TRBD1
abundance: .
v_gene: TRBV19
j_gene: TRBJ2-7
CDR3nt: TGTGCCAGTAGTATCCTTGGGACAGGGCTCTACGAGCAGTACTTC
CDR3aa: CASSILGTGLYEQYF

d_gene: TRBD1
abundance: .
v_gene: TRBV7-8
j_gene: TRBJ1-1
CDR3nt: TGTGCCAGCACCCCCACAGGGGTGAACACTGAGGCTTTCTTT
CDR3aa: CASTPTGVNTEAFF

d_gene: TRBD1
abundance: .
v_gene: TRBV20-1
j_gene: TRBJ1-2
CDR3nt: TGCAGTGCTAGAGGACAGGGGGCCGGTGGCTACACCTTC
CDR3aa: CSARGQGAGGYTF

d_gene: TRBD1
abundance: few
v_gene: TRBV9
j_gene: TRBJ2-3
CDR3nt: TGTGCCAGCAGCCCTCGGACAGGGGGAGATACGCAGTATTTT
CDR3aa: CASSPRTGGDTQYF

d_gene: .
abundance: .
v_gene: TRBV9
j_gene: TRBJ1-2
CDR3nt: TGTGCCAGCAGGGGAGATGGCTACACCTTC
CDR3aa: CASRGDGYTF

d_gene: .
abundance: .
v_gene: TRBV6-5
j_gene: TRBJ1-6
CDR3nt: TGTGCCAGCAGGGGTACCAGGACTGAGGCATCACCCCTCCACTTT
CDR3aa: CASRGTRTEASPLHF

d_gene: TRBD1
abundance: many
v_gene: TRBV4-1
j_gene: TRBJ1-4
CDR3nt: TGCGCCAGCAGCCAAGGGGACAGCATTAATGAAAAACTGTTTTTT
CDR3aa: CASSQGDSINEKLFF

d_gene: .
abundance: .
v_gene: TRBV9
j_gene: TRBJ2-1
CDR3nt: TGTGCCAGCAGCGTGGGCCTAGCTTCCTACAATGAGCAGTTCTTC
CDR3aa: CASSVGLASYNEQFF

d_gene: .
abundance: many
v_gene: TRBV12-3/TRBV12-4
j_gene: TRBJ2-1
CDR3nt: TGTGCCAGCAGCCGACAGAGCTCCTACAATGAGCAGTTCTTC
CDR3aa: CASSRQSSYNEQFF

d_gene: .
abundance: many
v_gene: TRBV24-1
j_gene: TRBJ2-7
CDR3nt: TGTGCCACCAGTGTTGGGGGAACCTACGAGCAGTACTTC
CDR3aa: CATSVGGTYEQYF

d_gene: TRBD1
abundance: once
v_gene: TRBV2
j_gene: TRBJ1-5
CDR3nt: TGTGCCAGCAGGTTCGACAGGGTGGGCCAGCCCCAGCATTTT
CDR3aa: CASRFDRVGQPQHF

d_gene: .
abundance: few
v_gene: TRBV24-1
j_gene: TRBJ2-1
CDR3nt: TGTGCCACCAGTGACCCGGACACCAAGTGGCATGAGCAGTTCTTC
CDR3aa: CATSDPDTKWHEQFF

d_gene: TRBD2
abundance: .
v_gene: TRBV2
j_gene: TRBJ2-7
CDR3nt: TGTGCCAGCAGTACTAGCGGGAGGGGCTACGAGCAGTACTTC
CDR3aa: CASSTSGRGYEQYF

d_gene: TRBD1
abundance: .
v_gene: TRBV5-4
j_gene: TRBJ2-7
CDR3nt: TGTGCCAGCAGCTTGGAGGGGGCGCAGGGAAGGGAGCAGTACTTC
CDR3aa: CASSLEGAQGREQYF

d_gene: TRBD1
abundance: few
v_gene: TRBV28
j_gene: TRBJ1-2
CDR3nt: TGTGCCAGCAGTTTATGGATAGGGACAGGGGGCAATGGGTATGGCTACACCTTC
CDR3aa: CASSLWIGTGGNGYGYTF

d_gene: .
abundance: .
v_gene: TRBV29-1
j_gene: TRBJ1-5
CDR3nt: TGCAGCGCCGGGGACCGATCAACACCCCAGCATTTT
CDR3aa: CSAGDRSTPQHF

d_gene: TRBD2
abundance: .
v_gene: TRBV6-5
j_gene: TRBJ2-1
CDR3nt: TGTGCCAGCACCGTCCTAGCGGGAGCTGGAAATGAGCAGTTCTTC
CDR3aa: CASTVLAGAGNEQFF

d_gene: .
abundance: few
v_gene: TRBV2
j_gene: TRBJ1-3
CDR3nt: TGTGCCAGCAGGGTGGGGCTTTTAGGCTCTGGAAACACCATATATTTT
CDR3aa: CASRVGLLGSGNTIYF

d_gene: TRBD1
abundance: .
v_gene: TRBV7-6
j_gene: TRBJ2-7
CDR3nt: TGTGCCAGCAGCTTAGTCGGACAGGGGAACTACGAGCAGTACTTC
CDR3aa: CASSLVGQGNYEQYF

d_gene: .
abundance: many
v_gene: TRBV4-1
j_gene: TRBJ2-2
CDR3nt: TGCGCCAGCAGCCCTCAGGGGGGCCTGGGCGGGGAGCTGTTTTTT
CDR3aa: CASSPQGGLGGELFF

d_gene: .
abundance: .
v_gene: TRBV3-1
j_gene: TRBJ2-7
CDR3nt: TGTGCCAGCAGCCTGGCCCGGTCCCAAAAATACTACGAGCAGTACTTC
CDR3aa: CASSLARSQKYYEQYF

d_gene: .
abundance: .
v_gene: TRBV7-6
j_gene: TRBJ1-2
CDR3nt: TGTGCCAGCAGCCCTGGCGGGCGGGATGGCTACACCTTC
CDR3aa: CASSPGGRDGYTF